This note documents a single T cell receptor beta chain sequence. This entry is derived from a study of T cell responses to AZD1222 COVID-19 vaccine. This CDR3 region has 15 residues. Trimming left V 1 base short and J 2 bases short, with 8 bases between. Looked up from germline, CDR1 is SEHNR and CDR2 is FQNEAQ (reference sequence). Libraries were prepared by immunoSEQ multiplex PCR; TCRdb keeps only in-frame clonotypes and omits some of them. The data contain 95,000 to 150,000 clones, less than 95% of them singletons. The source is an adult in good health. The sequencing used peripheral blood, collected on day 0 of AZD1222 vaccination. The chain carries TRBV7-9 and TRBJ1-4; weak D call: TRBD1 (5 bases). For the CDR3, the DNA is TGTGCCAGCAGCTTAGGGGAGGGGACTAATGAAAAACTGTTTTTT. Amino acid sequence: CASSLGEGTNEKLFF.